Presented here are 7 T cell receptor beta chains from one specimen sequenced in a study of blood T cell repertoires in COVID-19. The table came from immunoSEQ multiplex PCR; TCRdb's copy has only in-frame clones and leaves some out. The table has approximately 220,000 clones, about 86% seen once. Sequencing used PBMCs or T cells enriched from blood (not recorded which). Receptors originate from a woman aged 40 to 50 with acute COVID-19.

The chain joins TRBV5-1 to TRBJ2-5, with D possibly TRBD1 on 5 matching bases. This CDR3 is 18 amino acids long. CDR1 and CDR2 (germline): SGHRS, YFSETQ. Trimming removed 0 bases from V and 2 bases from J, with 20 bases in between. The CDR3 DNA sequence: TGCGCCAGCAGCTTGGGTATCGTTAGGCAGGGATGGCAAGAGACCCAGTACTTC. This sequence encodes CASSLGIVRQGWQETQYF.

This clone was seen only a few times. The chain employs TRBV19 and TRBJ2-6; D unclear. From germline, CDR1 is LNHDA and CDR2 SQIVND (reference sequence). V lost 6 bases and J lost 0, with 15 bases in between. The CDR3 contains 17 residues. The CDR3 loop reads CASRATELSSGANVLTF. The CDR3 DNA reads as TGTGCCAGTAGGGCTACAGAACTGAGCTCTGGGGCCAACGTCCTGACTTTC.

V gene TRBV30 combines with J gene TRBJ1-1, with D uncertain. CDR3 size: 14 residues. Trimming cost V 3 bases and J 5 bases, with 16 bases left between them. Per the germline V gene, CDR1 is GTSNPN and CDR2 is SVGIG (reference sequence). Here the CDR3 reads CAWRNAGLLTEAFF. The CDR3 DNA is TGTGCCTGGAGGAACGCAGGACTGTTGACTGAAGCTTTCTTT.

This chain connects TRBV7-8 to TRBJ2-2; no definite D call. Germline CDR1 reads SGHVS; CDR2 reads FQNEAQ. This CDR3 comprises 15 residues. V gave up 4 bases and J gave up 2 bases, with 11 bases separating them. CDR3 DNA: TGTGCCAGCAGCTCCCAAAGTAGAAACACCGGGGAGCTGTTTTTT. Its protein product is CASSSQSRNTGELFF.

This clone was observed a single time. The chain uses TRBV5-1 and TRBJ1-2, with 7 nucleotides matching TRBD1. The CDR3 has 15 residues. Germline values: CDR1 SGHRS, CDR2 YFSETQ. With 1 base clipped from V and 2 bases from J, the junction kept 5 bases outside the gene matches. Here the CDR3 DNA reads TGCGCCAGCAGCTTGCAGGCGGGACAGAACTATGGCTACACCTTC. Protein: CASSLQAGQNYGYTF.

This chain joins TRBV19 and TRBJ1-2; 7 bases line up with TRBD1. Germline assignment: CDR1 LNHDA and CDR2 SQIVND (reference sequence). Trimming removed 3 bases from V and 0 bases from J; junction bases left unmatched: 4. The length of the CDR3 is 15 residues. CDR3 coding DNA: TGTGCCAGTAGTATGGGGACAGAAACTAACTATGGCTACACCTTC. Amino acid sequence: CASSMGTETNYGYTF.

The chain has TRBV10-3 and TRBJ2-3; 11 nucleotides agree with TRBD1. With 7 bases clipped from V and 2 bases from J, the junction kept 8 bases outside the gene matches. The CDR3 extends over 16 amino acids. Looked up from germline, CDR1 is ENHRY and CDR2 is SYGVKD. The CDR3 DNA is TGTGCCATCACCTCAGGACAGGGGGCGGACACAGATACGCAGTATTTT. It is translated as CAITSGQGADTDTQYF.